This T cell receptor (beta chain) stems from a study of T cells in Graves' hyperthyroidism and ophthalmopathy. This clonotype was seen a few times. Trimming left V 4 bases short and J 7 bases short, with 16 bases between. Per the germline V gene, CDR1 is LNHDA and CDR2 is SQIVND (reference sequence). CDR3 length: 15 residues. Researchers took RNA transcripts and amplified the TCR beta CDR3 regions from them. An initial round of RT-PCR targeting the TCR CDR3 relied on the HTBI primer set. A single record per CDR3 protein comes from TCRdb applying MiXCR to the multiplex PCR reads. The sample consists of 600,000 or so distinct CDR3 sequences, approximately 44% of them appearing once.

The rearrangement joins TRBV19 to TRBJ1-4; a weak D match, TRBD1 (5 bases). The sequence derives from a woman aged 18 to 35 with Graves' hyperthyroidism. Sequences were obtained from peripheral blood or thyroid tissue (not recorded which). The CDR3 here is CASSKAGSSAEKLFF. For the CDR3, the DNA is TGTGCCAGTAGTAAGGCAGGGAGTTCTGCTGAAAAACTGTTTTTT.